These T cell receptor beta chains were read from a single sample in a study of cytomegalovirus exposure and HLA in healthy donors. The protocol was immunoSEQ multiplex PCR, while the TCRdb copy is restricted to in-frame clones and leaves out a portion. The table records more than 150,000 clones, approximately 80% of them present only once. What was sequenced was PBMCs. These receptor sequences come from a boy between 10 and 17 years old in good health and CMV-seronegative. Each CDR3 is given with its conserved first and last residue. Fields, in order: V gene, J gene, clone size, CDR3 length, D gene, CDR3 protein, CDR3 DNA. D genes are given only for firm matches. Where a row states a size, it is once, few, many or the class of an expanded clone; other rows omit it.

>TRBV6-5|TRBJ1-1|once|13|.
CASLGRRSTEAFF
TGTGCCAGCCTTGGCCGGAGAAGCACTGAAGCTTTCTTT
>TRBV7-6|TRBJ2-1|.|14|TRBD1
CASSTGTGDNEQFF
TGTGCCAGCAGCACCGGGACAGGGGACAATGAGCAGTTCTTC
>TRBV6-1|TRBJ1-4|.|15|.
CASRVDSPTNEKLFF
TGTGCCAGCAGGGTGGACAGCCCAACTAATGAAAAACTGTTTTTT
>TRBV5-4|TRBJ1-1|.|14|TRBD1
CASRSDRGNTEAFF
TGTGCCAGCAGGTCCGACAGGGGAAATACTGAAGCTTTCTTT
>TRBV6-1|TRBJ1-2|few|15|.
CASSEGRGSLYGYTF
TGTGCCAGCAGTGAAGGGCGGGGGAGTTTGTATGGCTACACCTTC
>TRBV4-1|TRBJ2-7|.|16|TRBD1
CASSQYSGTDFYEQYF
TGCGCCAGCAGCCAGTACTCCGGGACAGACTTCTACGAGCAGTACTTC
>TRBV28|TRBJ1-1|.|16|TRBD1
CASNLARGLRDTEAFF
TGTGCCAGCAATCTAGCCAGGGGGTTACGGGACACTGAAGCTTTCTTT
>TRBV27|TRBJ1-6|.|14|.
CASSSSGYNSPLHF
TGTGCCAGCAGTTCCTCAGGCTATAATTCACCCCTCCACTTT
>TRBV5-1|TRBJ2-1|few|16|.
CASRIRDSHSYNEQFF
TGCGCCAGCAGGATCCGGGACTCCCACTCCTACAATGAGCAGTTCTTC
>TRBV6-1|TRBJ2-7|.|14|TRBD2
CASSARGGEYEQYF
TGTGCCAGCAGTGCTCGCGGGGGGGAATACGAGCAGTACTTC
>TRBV5-5|TRBJ1-1|.|13|.
CASSPGGVTEAFF
TGTGCCAGCAGCCCCGGAGGGGTCACTGAAGCTTTCTTT
>TRBV7-2|TRBJ2-1|.|16|TRBD2
CASSLRLAESYNEQFF
TGTGCCAGCAGCCTGAGACTAGCGGAGTCTTACAATGAGCAGTTCTTC
>TRBV4-2|TRBJ2-5|.|15|.
CASSQDRQAQETQYF
TGTGCCAGCAGCCAAGATCGGCAGGCCCAAGAGACCCAGTACTTC
>TRBV7-6|TRBJ1-4|.|17|.
CASSPYGEGVTNEKLFF
TGTGCCAGCAGCCCCTATGGGGAAGGGGTCACTAATGAAAAACTGTTTTTT
>TRBV10-2|TRBJ2-4|.|13|.
CASGGGPENIQYF
TGCGCCAGCGGCGGCGGGCCGGAGAACATTCAGTACTTC
>TRBV7-2|TRBJ2-7|.|14|.
CASSLDFVSYEQYF
TGTGCCAGCAGCTTAGATTTTGTCAGCTACGAGCAGTACTTC
>TRBV30|TRBJ1-2|.|13|TRBD1
CAWNPQGRYGYTF
TGTGCCTGGAACCCACAGGGGAGGTATGGCTACACCTTC
>TRBV28|TRBJ1-6|.|17|TRBD1
CASSSVTGQGGNSPLHF
TGTGCCAGCAGCTCAGTAACGGGACAGGGAGGTAATTCACCCCTCCACTTT
>TRBV30|TRBJ2-7|.|15|TRBD2
CAWSVYSGGVDEQYF
TGTGCCTGGAGTGTATATTCGGGGGGTGTCGACGAGCAGTACTTC
>TRBV5-1|TRBJ1-3|.|16|TRBD1
CASSPGTASSGNTIYF
TGCGCCAGCAGCCCCGGGACAGCCTCCTCTGGAAACACCATATATTTT
>TRBV9|TRBJ1-1|.|15|TRBD1
CASSVELTGVTEAFF
TGTGCCAGCAGCGTAGAATTGACAGGGGTGACTGAAGCTTTCTTT
>TRBV27|TRBJ1-3|once|15|TRBD1
CASSPFTGAGNTIYF
TGTGCCAGCAGCCCATTCACAGGGGCTGGAAACACCATATATTTT
>TRBV5-4|TRBJ2-7|.|18|TRBD2
CASSLVPGRGRYYYEQYF
TGTGCCAGCAGCTTGGTCCCTGGGAGGGGACGATACTACTACGAGCAGTACTTC
>TRBV7-2|TRBJ1-6|once|15|.
CASSLSGETNSPLHF
TGTGCCAGCAGCTTAAGCGGGGAGACAAATTCACCCCTCCACTTT
>TRBV9|TRBJ2-7|.|15|.
CASSPSDRTNYEQYF
TGTGCCAGCAGCCCCTCGGACAGAACCAACTACGAGCAGTACTTC
>TRBV7-8|TRBJ1-2|.|15|TRBD1
CASSLGAQGTYGYTF
TGTGCCAGCAGCTTAGGGGCACAGGGGACCTATGGCTACACCTTC
>TRBV6-1|TRBJ2-1|.|11|.
CASTSTEEEFF
TGTGCCAGCACCTCAACCGAGGAAGAGTTCTTC
>TRBV13|TRBJ2-3|.|15|TRBD1
CASSEDRGHTDTQYF
TGTGCCAGCAGCGAGGACAGGGGGCACACAGATACGCAGTATTTT
>TRBV5-1|TRBJ2-7|once|15|TRBD1
CASSLGTGGTYEQYF
TGCGCCAGCAGCTTAGGGACAGGGGGGACCTACGAGCAGTACTTC
>TRBV2|TRBJ1-1|.|14|.
CASTTVPGDTEAFF
TGTGCCAGCACGACAGTTCCAGGTGACACTGAAGCTTTCTTT
>TRBV7-9|TRBJ2-7|.|14|.
CASSLETNSYEQYF
TGTGCCAGCAGCCTCGAGACAAACTCCTACGAGCAGTACTTC
>TRBV13|TRBJ2-7|.|15|TRBD2
CASSTPFGGSHEQYF
TGTGCCAGCAGCACCCCCTTCGGGGGGTCCCACGAGCAGTACTTC
>TRBV9|TRBJ2-6|.|19|TRBD1
CASSVDGSGQISGANVLTF
TGTGCCAGCAGCGTAGACGGGTCGGGACAGATCTCTGGGGCCAACGTCCTGACTTTC
>TRBV6-5|TRBJ1-6|.|14|.
CASSYTGWNSPLHF
TGTGCCAGCAGTTACACAGGATGGAATTCACCCCTCCACTTT
>TRBV7-2|TRBJ1-2|few|14|.
CASSAVGRNYGYTF
TGTGCCAGCAGCGCGGTGGGGCGGAACTATGGCTACACCTTC
>TRBV19|TRBJ1-6|.|16|.
CASSIGYRAPSSPLHF
TGTGCCAGTAGTATCGGGTACAGGGCACCCTCTTCACCCCTCCACTTT
>TRBV7-8|TRBJ1-1|.|14|.
CASSLAYGSTEAFF
TGTGCCAGCAGCTTAGCGTATGGTAGCACTGAAGCTTTCTTT
>TRBV9|TRBJ1-5|.|15|.
CASSVDQAWSSPQHF
TGTGCCAGCAGCGTAGATCAGGCTTGGTCATCGCCCCAGCATTTT
>TRBV19|TRBJ1-5|.|13|TRBD1
CASSNAGGQPQHF
TGTGCCAGTAGTAACGCAGGGGGTCAGCCCCAGCATTTT
>TRBV10-3|TRBJ1-5|.|14|.
CAISDEGRSQPQHF
TGTGCCATCAGTGACGAAGGTCGGAGTCAGCCCCAGCATTTT
>TRBV15|TRBJ1-1|few|13|.
CATEQGIGTEAFF
TGTGCCACCGAACAGGGAATCGGGACTGAAGCTTTCTTT